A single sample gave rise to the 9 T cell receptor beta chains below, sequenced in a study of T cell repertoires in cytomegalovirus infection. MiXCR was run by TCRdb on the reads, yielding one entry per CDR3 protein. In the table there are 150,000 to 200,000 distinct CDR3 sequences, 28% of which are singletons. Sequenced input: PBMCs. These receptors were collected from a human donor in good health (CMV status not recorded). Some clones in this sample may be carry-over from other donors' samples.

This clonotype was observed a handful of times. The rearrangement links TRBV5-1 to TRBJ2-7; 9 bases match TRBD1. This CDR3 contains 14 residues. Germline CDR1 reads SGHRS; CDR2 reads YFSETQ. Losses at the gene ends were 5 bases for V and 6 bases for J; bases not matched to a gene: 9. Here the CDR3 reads CASSSGTGSIEQYF. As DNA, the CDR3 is TGCGCCAGCAGTTCCGGGACAGGGAGTATCGAGCAGTACTTC.

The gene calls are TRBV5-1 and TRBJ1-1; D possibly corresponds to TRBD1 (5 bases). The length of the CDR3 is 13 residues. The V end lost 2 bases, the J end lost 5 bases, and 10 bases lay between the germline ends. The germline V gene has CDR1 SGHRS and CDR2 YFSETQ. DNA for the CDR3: TGCGCCAGCAGCTTCTCCAGGGTAACTGAAGCTTTCTTT. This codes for CASSFSRVTEAFF.

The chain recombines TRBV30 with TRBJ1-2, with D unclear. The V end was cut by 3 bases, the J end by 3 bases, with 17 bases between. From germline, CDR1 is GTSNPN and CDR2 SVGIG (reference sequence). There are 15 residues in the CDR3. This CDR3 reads CAWRVTRPSDYGYTF. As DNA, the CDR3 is TGTGCCTGGAGGGTCACCCGGCCTAGCGACTATGGCTACACCTTC.

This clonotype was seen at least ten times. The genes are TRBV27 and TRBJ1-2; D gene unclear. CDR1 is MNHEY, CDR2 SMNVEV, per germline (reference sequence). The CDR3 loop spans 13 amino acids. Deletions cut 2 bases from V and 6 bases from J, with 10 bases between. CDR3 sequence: CASSLKGMNGYTF. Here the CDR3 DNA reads TGTGCCAGCAGTTTAAAAGGGATGAATGGCTACACCTTC.

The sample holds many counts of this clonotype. The CDR3 DNA sequence: TGTGCCAGCAGCCCTGACAGGGGTCAAGAGACCCAGTACTTC. Translation gives CASSPDRGQETQYF. This chain links TRBV7-2 with TRBJ2-5; 8 positions agree with TRBD1. This CDR3 region has 14 residues. V was pared by 5 bases and J by 2 bases, with 4 bases of the junction left unmatched. Germline V gene lookup returns CDR1 SGHTA and CDR2 FQGNSA.

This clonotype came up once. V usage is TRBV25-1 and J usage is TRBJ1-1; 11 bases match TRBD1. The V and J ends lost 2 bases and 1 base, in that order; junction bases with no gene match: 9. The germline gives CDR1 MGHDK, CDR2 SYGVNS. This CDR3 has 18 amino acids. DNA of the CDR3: TGTGCCAGCAGTGAAAATTCGGGACAGGGGGTTCCGAACACTGAAGCTTTCTTT. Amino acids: CASSENSGQGVPNTEAFF.

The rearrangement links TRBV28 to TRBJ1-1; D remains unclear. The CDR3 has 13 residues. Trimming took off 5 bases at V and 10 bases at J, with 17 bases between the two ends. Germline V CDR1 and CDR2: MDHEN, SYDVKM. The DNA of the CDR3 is TGTGCCAGCAGTAGAAGCATAGCCCTATTAGCTTTCTTT. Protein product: CASSRSIALLAFF.

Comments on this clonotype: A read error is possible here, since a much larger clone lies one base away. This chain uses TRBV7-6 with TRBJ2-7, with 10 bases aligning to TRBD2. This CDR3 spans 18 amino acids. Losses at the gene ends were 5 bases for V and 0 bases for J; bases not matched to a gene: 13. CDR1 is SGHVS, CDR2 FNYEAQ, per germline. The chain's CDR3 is CASSPGTSAGPSSYEQYF. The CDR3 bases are TGTGCCAGCAGCCCGGGGACTAGCGCGGGCCCAAGCTCCTACGAGCAGTACTTC.

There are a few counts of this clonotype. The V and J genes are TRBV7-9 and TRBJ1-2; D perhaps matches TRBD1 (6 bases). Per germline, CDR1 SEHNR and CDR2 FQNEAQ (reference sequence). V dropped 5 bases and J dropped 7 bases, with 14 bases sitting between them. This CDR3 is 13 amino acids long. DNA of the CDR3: TGTGCCAGCAGCGAAGCTACAGGGTTTGGCTACACCTTC. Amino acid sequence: CASSEATGFGYTF.